Listed below are T cell receptor beta chains from one sample, sequenced in a study of blood T cells in healthy people across ages. MiXCR, run by TCRdb on the 5' RACE reads, gives a single entry per CDR3 protein. The sample includes 590,000 or so distinct CDR3 sequences, about 30% seen only once; the top ten take 15% to 17%. The sample was blood. All receptors derive from an elderly woman in good health. CDR3s include the opening cysteine and the closing phenylalanine or tryptophan. Each record gives: J gene, V gene, clone size, D gene, CDR3 protein, CDR3 DNA. The D gene is left open where the match is weak. Rows may omit the clone size; those that give it use once, few, many or a size class.

>TRBJ2-7|TRBV2|many|-
CASKSLMYEQYF
TGTGCCAGCAAGAGTCTAATGTACGAGCAGTACTTC
>TRBJ1-5|TRBV19|many|-
CASSRRGNQPQHF
TGTGCCAGCAGCCGGAGGGGCAATCAGCCCCAGCATTTT
>TRBJ1-6|TRBV3-1|-|TRBD1
CASSHRLGQGNSPLHF
TGTGCCAGCAGCCATCGGTTGGGACAGGGTAATTCACCCCTCCACTTT
>TRBJ1-2|TRBV4-1|few|-
CASSQLRAGAIYGYTF
TGCGCCAGCAGCCAATTACGGGCAGGGGCTATTTATGGCTACACCTTC
>TRBJ1-2|TRBV4-1|-|TRBD1
CASSHTGATNYGYTF
TGCGCCAGCAGCCATACAGGGGCCACTAACTATGGCTACACCTTC
>TRBJ2-7|TRBV30|-|TRBD1
CAWSRLDRVHEQYF
TGTGCCTGGAGTAGGCTGGACAGGGTCCACGAGCAGTACTTC
>TRBJ2-4|TRBV7-9|-|-
CASSSGQESGEQYF
TGTGCCAGCAGCTCTGGACAGGAGTCGGGGGAGCAGTACTTC
>TRBJ1-2|TRBV9|many|-
CASSVVADDNYGYTF
TGTGCCAGCAGCGTAGTGGCAGACGACAACTATGGCTACACCTTC
>TRBJ1-1|TRBV5-1|-|-
CASRVGASNTEAFF
TGCGCCAGCAGAGTAGGGGCATCGAACACTGAAGCTTTCTTT
>TRBJ2-5|TRBV6-1|many|-
CASSEAPSKGETQYF
TGTGCCAGCAGTGAAGCACCCAGCAAGGGAGAGACCCAGTACTTC
>TRBJ2-5|TRBV6-2/TRBV6-3|many|-
CASREDYRYQETQYF
TGTGCCAGCAGAGAGGACTATCGGTACCAAGAGACCCAGTACTTC
>TRBJ1-1|TRBV7-8|-|-
CASSRPDTEAFF
TGTGCCAGCAGCCGCCCGGACACTGAAGCTTTCTTT